This TCR beta chain derives from a study of blood T cells in healthy people across ages. Study-wide results and limits: Researchers judged that diversity estimates from one million T cells fell short of true values. More naive CD4+ cells and higher diversity were found in long-lived than in aged donors.

As for this clonotype: Its antigen remains unidentified.

The second PCR ran about 6 to 11 cycles with a sample-barcoded 5' primer and J-beta primers. TCRdb fed the 5' RACE reads into MiXCR, producing one record per CDR3 protein. The sample has about 1.8 million distinct CDR3 sequences, roughly 50% seen once. The TCR originated in a woman aged 40 to 55 in good health. Sequencing input: blood.

CDR3 sequence reads: CASSEGRQGNEQYF. The DNA of the CDR3 is TGTGCCAGCAGTGAGGGCCGACAGGGCAACGAGCAGTACTTC. This chain joins TRBV6-1 and TRBJ2-7; TRBD1 agrees at 7 bases. The CDR3 length is 14 residues. J lost 5 bases, V lost 3 bases, and 7 bases had no gene match. CDR1 is MNHNS and CDR2 is SASEGT in the germline V gene.